Presented here are 22 T cell receptor beta chains from one specimen sequenced in a study of cytomegalovirus exposure and HLA in healthy donors. 13 Jbeta primers and 60 Vbeta primers were used for the PCR. Assay used: immunoSEQ multiplex PCR; TCRdb lists only in-frame clones, some missing. The data hold some 170,000 clones, with approximately 70% observed a single time. The sequencing input was PBMCs. The receptors here all came from a human donor in good health.

The V and J genes are TRBV4-2 and TRBJ1-3; D call uncertain. This CDR3 is built from 12 residues. The germline V gene encodes CDR1 LGHNA and CDR2 YNFKEQ. Between the trimmed V and J ends, which lost 0 bases and 8 bases, there was a span of 5 bases. CDR3 bases: TGTGCCAGCAGCCAAGATCGGGACACCATATATTTT. Its protein is CASSQDRDTIYF.

V and J are TRBV11-2 and TRBJ2-1; tentatively, D is TRBD1 (5 bases). With 7 bases removed from V and 6 bases from J, the gap between germline ends came to 16 bases. The CDR3 totals 14 residues. Per the germline V gene, CDR1 is SGHAT and CDR2 is FQNNGV. CDR3 protein: CASTAQVTTNEQFF. CDR3 bases: TGTGCCAGCACCGCACAGGTTACGACCAATGAGCAGTTCTTC.

This clone was seen just once. V gene TRBV11-1 combines with J gene TRBJ2-7; tentative D call: TRBD2 (6 bases). CDR1 and CDR2 (germline): SGHAT, FQDESV (reference sequence). Trimming removed 4 bases at V and 6 bases at J, with 13 bases between. The CDR3 spans 13 residues. For the CDR3, the DNA is TGTGCCAGCAGCTCCCCGGGGGTTGGCGAGCAGTACTTC. Translating it yields CASSSPGVGEQYF.

This clone has just a few counts. The chain has TRBV7-2 and TRBJ1-2; no reliable D call. The ends were cut back, 6 bases at V and 3 bases at J, with 11 bases in the middle. The CDR3 consists of 13 residues. Germline CDR1 is SGHTA and CDR2 is FQGNSA. CDR3 in DNA: TGTGCCAGCAGTTTGACCGGGGACTATGGCTACACCTTC. The encoded protein is CASSLTGDYGYTF.

This clone occurred a few times. The rearrangement joins TRBV2 to TRBJ1-5, with TRBD1 identical over 7 bases. Trimming took 6 bases from V and 10 from J; bases not matched to a gene: 9. The CDR3 is 13 residues long. Germline CDR1 reads SNHLY; CDR2 reads FYNNEI. CDR3 protein: CASRDTRQGPQHF. CDR3 DNA: TGTGCCAGCAGGGATACGAGACAGGGCCCCCAGCATTTT.

The chain employs TRBV2 and TRBJ2-1; D remains unclear. Germline V lookup: CDR1 SNHLY, CDR2 FYNNEI. The CDR3 is 14 residues long. V was shortened by 6 bases and J by 0 bases, with 9 bases between the two germline ends. CDR3 sequence (DNA): TGTGCCAGCAGAGGAGTTCTCTCCTACAATGAGCAGTTCTTC. This codes for CASRGVLSYNEQFF.

This chain links TRBV4-1 with TRBJ2-7; tentative D call: TRBD2 (5 bases). CDR1 is MGHRA and CDR2 is YSYEKL in the germline V gene. The ends were cut back, 0 bases at V and 7 bases at J, with 10 bases in the middle. This CDR3 has 13 residues. Here the CDR3 reads CASSQDFGEEQYF. The CDR3 DNA follows: TGCGCCAGCAGCCAAGATTTCGGGGAAGAGCAGTACTTC.

This sequence joins TRBV25-1 and TRBJ2-1; D may be TRBD1 (6 bases). The CDR3 runs 14 residues. The germline V gene encodes CDR1 MGHDK and CDR2 SYGVNS. V was pared by 8 bases and J by 3 bases, with 14 bases between. The CDR3 reads CASPTGINYNEQFF. The CDR3 nucleotides read TGTGCCAGCCCAACAGGGATAAACTACAATGAGCAGTTCTTC.

This chain links TRBV5-4 with TRBJ2-1, with 7 bases identical to TRBD2. This CDR3 contains 15 residues. From germline, CDR1 is SGHNT and CDR2 YYREEE (reference sequence). Trimming at V came to 4 bases and at J to 9 bases, leaving 13 bases not matched to a gene. CDR3 DNA sequence: TGTGCCAGCAGCCCGACTAGCAATCGGCTCAGTGAGCAGTTCTTC. Translation gives CASSPTSNRLSEQFF.

The V call is TRBV11-3, the J call TRBJ2-1; tentatively, D is TRBD1 (6 bases). The CDR3 has 15 residues. V lost 3 bases to trimming and J lost 0 bases, with 9 bases between them. Germline V gene data show CDR1 as SGHNT and CDR2 as YENEEA. Here the CDR3 DNA reads TGTGCCAGCAGCTTTGACAGGAGCTCCTACAATGAGCAGTTCTTC. Translated, it gives CASSFDRSSYNEQFF.

The rearrangement uses TRBV19 and TRBJ2-1, with a weak D call TRBD2 (7 bases). V was pared by 1 base and J by 4 bases, with 11 bases between. Germline CDR1 is LNHDA and CDR2 is SQIVND (reference sequence). The CDR3 has 15 residues. This CDR3 reads CASSIAGGLYNEQFF. The CDR3 region has the DNA TGTGCCAGTAGTATAGCGGGGGGCCTATACAATGAGCAGTTCTTC.

V is TRBV7-9 and J is TRBJ2-7; D gene ambiguous. The CDR3 runs to 12 residues. Trimming took off 3 bases at V and 4 bases at J, with 7 bases between the two ends. Germline V gene data show CDR1 as SEHNR and CDR2 as FQNEAQ (reference sequence). The CDR3 spells CASSFRQYEQYF. For the CDR3, the DNA is TGTGCCAGCAGCTTCCGACAATACGAGCAGTACTTC.

The rearrangement uses TRBV18 and TRBJ2-2, with D tentatively TRBD1 (5 bases). The CDR3 loop spans 14 amino acids. Per germline, CDR1 KGHSH and CDR2 LQKENI. Deletions cut 3 bases from V and 8 bases from J, with 13 bases between. In nucleotides, the CDR3 is TGTGCCAGCTCACCCGCGTGGGGCTCAGGGGAGCTGTTTTTT. The encoded protein is CASSPAWGSGELFF. The entire variable domain, with the rest obtained from reference TRBV18 and TRBJ2-2, is as follows: NAGVMQNPRHLVRRRGQEARLRCSPMKGHSHVYWYRQLPEEGLKFMVYLQKENIIDESGMPKERFSAEFPKEGPSILRIQQVVRGDSAAYFCASSPAWGSGELFFGEGSRLTVL.

This chain links TRBV5-8 with TRBJ1-5; no reliable D call. The V and J ends lost 7 bases and 4 bases respectively, with 9 bases between them. The CDR3 has 12 amino acids. Germline-derived CDR1 and CDR2 are SGHTS and YDEGEE. CDR3 DNA: TGTGCCAGCTGTGCGGTTAATCAGCCCCAGCATTTT. This encodes CASCAVNQPQHF.

This clone was found a few times. The chain joins TRBV7-9 to TRBJ2-3, with TRBD1 matching over 10 bases. Germline V gene sequence: CDR1 SEHNR, CDR2 FQNEAQ (reference sequence). The CDR3 spans 17 residues. V lost 5 bases and J lost 5; bases outside the gene matches: 13. The CDR3 protein is CASSPAGTGEEGDTQYF. The CDR3 bases are TGTGCCAGCAGCCCAGCCGGGACAGGGGAGGAAGGAGATACGCAGTATTTT.

The chain combines TRBV10-1 with TRBJ1-2, with D tentatively TRBD1 (6 bases). The CDR3 contains 14 residues. The ends were cut back, 0 bases at V and 4 bases at J, with 9 bases in the middle. Germline lookup yields CDR1 WNHNN and CDR2 SYGVQD (reference sequence). The CDR3 nucleotides are TGCGCCAGCAGTGAGTCCAGGGGACCCTATGGCTACACCTTC. It encodes CASSESRGPYGYTF.

The V gene is TRBV2, the J gene TRBJ1-2; perhaps TRBD1 as D (6 bases). The CDR3 runs 12 residues. The germline V gene encodes CDR1 SNHLY and CDR2 FYNNEI. V lost 8 bases and J 8 bases, leaving 15 bases between the germline ends. The chain's CDR3 is CASGKGQIGYTF. The CDR3 DNA reads TGTGCCAGCGGAAAAGGACAGATCGGCTACACCTTC.

The V gene is TRBV7-2, the J gene TRBJ2-5, with D perhaps TRBD2 (6 bases). Deletions cut 0 bases from V and 2 bases from J, with 10 bases between. This CDR3 is built from 15 residues. CDR1 SGHTA and CDR2 FQGNSA come from the germline V gene. The CDR3 sequence: CASSLAGLEQETQYF. The CDR3 DNA reads as TGTGCCAGCAGCTTAGCGGGACTGGAACAAGAGACCCAGTACTTC.

This chain joins TRBV7-3 and TRBJ1-2; 10 positions match TRBD1. Losses at the gene ends were 2 bases for V and 6 bases for J; bases not matched to a gene: 3. Germline assignment: CDR1 SGHTA and CDR2 FQGTGA. The CDR3 covers 14 residues. The CDR3 spells CASSLGGQGHGYTF. CDR3 DNA: TGTGCCAGCAGCTTAGGGGGACAGGGGCATGGCTACACCTTC.

V is TRBV6-1 and J is TRBJ2-5; 8 bases match TRBD2. CDR1 and CDR2 from the germline V gene are MNHNS and SASEGT. The CDR3 runs 17 residues. V trimming: 1 base; J trimming: 5 bases; junction bases outside the gene matches: 12. The CDR3 here is CASSEVGSGVLYETQYF. CDR3 sequence (DNA): TGTGCCAGCAGTGAAGTCGGTAGCGGGGTTTTGTATGAGACCCAGTACTTC.

This clone was detected once. The chain carries TRBV5-1 and TRBJ2-7; D ambiguous. There are 11 residues in the CDR3. Looked up from germline, CDR1 is SGHRS and CDR2 is YFSETQ. Between the trimmed V and J ends, which lost 4 bases and 3 bases, there was a span of 5 bases. CDR3 sequence: CASSADYEQYF. DNA of the CDR3: TGCGCCAGCAGCGCAGACTACGAGCAGTACTTC. The variable domain in full, completed from reference TRBV5-1 and TRBJ2-7, reads KAGVTQTPRYLIKTRGQQVTLSCSPISGHRSVSWYQQTPGQGLQFLFEYFSETQRNKGNFPGRFSGRQFSNSRSEMNVSTLELGDSALYLCASSADYEQYFGPGTRLTVT.

The chain uses TRBV4-2 and TRBJ2-2, with a tentative D call TRBD1 (6 bases). The CDR3 is made up of 16 amino acids. From germline, CDR1 is LGHNA and CDR2 YNFKEQ. Trimming pared 4 bases from V and 5 bases from J, leaving 17 bases between. CDR3 protein: CASSPRVSGETGELFF. CDR3 coding DNA: TGTGCCAGCAGCCCCCGAGTGTCAGGGGAAACCGGGGAGCTGTTTTTT.